This T cell receptor (beta chain) was documented in a study of blood T cell repertoires in COVID-19. Measured with immunoSEQ multiplex PCR; TCRdb has only the in-frame clones, and not every one. There are fewer than 300,000 clones in the sample; around 89% occur only once, and approximately 0.84% lies in the top ten. Germline V gene lookup returns CDR1 SGDLS and CDR2 YYNGEE. This CDR3 spans 16 amino acids. V trimming: 4 bases; J trimming: 0 bases; junction bases outside the gene matches: 7. Sequencing was done on a sample of peripheral blood. The chain combines TRBV9 with TRBJ1-3; 7 positions match TRBD1. The origin of this receptor is a man younger than 40 with acute or convalescent COVID-19. The CDR3 DNA sequence: TGTGCCAGCAGCCCACCGGACAGGTCCTCTGGAAACACCATATATTTT. It is translated as CASSPPDRSSGNTIYF.